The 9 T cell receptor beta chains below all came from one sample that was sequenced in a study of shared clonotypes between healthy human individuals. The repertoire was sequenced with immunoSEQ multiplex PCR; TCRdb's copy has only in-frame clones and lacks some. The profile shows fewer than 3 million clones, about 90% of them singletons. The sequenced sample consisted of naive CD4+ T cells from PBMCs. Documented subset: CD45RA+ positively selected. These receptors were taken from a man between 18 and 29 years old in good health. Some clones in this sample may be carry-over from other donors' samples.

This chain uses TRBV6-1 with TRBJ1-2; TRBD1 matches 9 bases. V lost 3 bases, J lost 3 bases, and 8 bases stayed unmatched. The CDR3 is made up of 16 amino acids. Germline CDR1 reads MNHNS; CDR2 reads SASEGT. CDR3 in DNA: TGTGCCAGCAGTGAGTACCGGGACAGGGAAGACTATGGCTACACCTTC. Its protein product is CASSEYRDREDYGYTF.

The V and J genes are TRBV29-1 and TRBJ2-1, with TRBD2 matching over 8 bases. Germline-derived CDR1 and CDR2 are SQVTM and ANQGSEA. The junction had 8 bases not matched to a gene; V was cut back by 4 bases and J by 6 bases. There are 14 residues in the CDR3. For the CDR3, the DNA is TGCAGCGTTGTGGGGCGGGGGGTGATCAATGAGCAGTTCTTC. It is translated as CSVVGRGVINEQFF.

The CDR3 region is CASSSPGVINEKLFF. The CDR3 region has the DNA TGTGCCAGCAGTTCCCCAGGGGTTATTAATGAAAAACTGTTTTTT. The genes are TRBV28 and TRBJ1-4, with D perhaps matching TRBD1 (6 bases). The V end was cut by 4 bases, the J end by 4 bases, with 13 bases between. CDR1 and CDR2 (germline): MDHEN, SYDVKM. The CDR3 has 15 residues.

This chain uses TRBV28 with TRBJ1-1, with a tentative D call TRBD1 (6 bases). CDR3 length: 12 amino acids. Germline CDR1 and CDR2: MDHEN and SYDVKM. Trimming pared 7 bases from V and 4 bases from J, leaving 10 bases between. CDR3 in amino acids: CASKKGVTEAFF. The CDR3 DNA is TGTGCCAGCAAGAAGGGGGTCACTGAAGCTTTCTTT.

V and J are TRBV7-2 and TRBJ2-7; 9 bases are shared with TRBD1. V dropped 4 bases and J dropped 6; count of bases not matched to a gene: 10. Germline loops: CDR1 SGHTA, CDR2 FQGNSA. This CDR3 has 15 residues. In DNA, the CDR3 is TGTGCCAGCAGCTGGGCCTGGGACAGGGACCGCGAGCAGTACTTC. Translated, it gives CASSWAWDRDREQYF.

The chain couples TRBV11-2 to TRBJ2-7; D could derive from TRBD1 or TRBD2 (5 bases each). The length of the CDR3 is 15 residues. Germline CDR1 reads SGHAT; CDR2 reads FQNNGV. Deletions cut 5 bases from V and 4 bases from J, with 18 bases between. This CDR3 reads CASSPSPGPFYEQYF. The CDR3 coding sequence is TGTGCCAGCAGCCCCTCACCGGGACCCTTTTACGAGCAGTACTTC. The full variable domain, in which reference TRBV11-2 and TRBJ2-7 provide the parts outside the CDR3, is EAGVAQSPRYKIIEKRQSVAFWCNPISGHATLYWYQQILGQGPKLLIQFQNNGVVDDSQLPKDRFSAERLKGVDSTLKIQPAKLEDSAVYLCASSPSPGPFYEQYFGPGTRLTVT.

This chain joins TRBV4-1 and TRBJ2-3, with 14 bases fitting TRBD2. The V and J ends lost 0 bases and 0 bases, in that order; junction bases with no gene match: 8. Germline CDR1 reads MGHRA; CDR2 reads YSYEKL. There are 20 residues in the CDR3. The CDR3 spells CASSQDRTSGRFPSTDTQYF. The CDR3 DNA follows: TGCGCCAGCAGCCAAGATAGGACTAGCGGGAGGTTCCCCAGCACAGATACGCAGTATTTT.

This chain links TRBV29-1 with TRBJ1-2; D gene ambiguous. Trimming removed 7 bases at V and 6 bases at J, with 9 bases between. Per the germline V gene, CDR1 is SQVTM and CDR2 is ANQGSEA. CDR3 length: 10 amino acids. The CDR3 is CSGALHGYTF. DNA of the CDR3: TGCAGCGGTGCCCTTCATGGCTACACCTTC.

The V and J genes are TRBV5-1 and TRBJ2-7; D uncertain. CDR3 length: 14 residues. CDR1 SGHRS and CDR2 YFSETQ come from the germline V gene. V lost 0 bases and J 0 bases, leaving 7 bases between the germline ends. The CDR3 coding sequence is TGCGCCAGCAGCTTGGCCTTTAGCTCCTACGAGCAGTACTTC. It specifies CASSLAFSSYEQYF. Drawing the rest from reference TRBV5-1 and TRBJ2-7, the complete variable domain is KAGVTQTPRYLIKTRGQQVTLSCSPISGHRSVSWYQQTPGQGLQFLFEYFSETQRNKGNFPGRFSGRQFSNSRSEMNVSTLELGDSALYLCASSLAFSSYEQYFGPGTRLTVT.